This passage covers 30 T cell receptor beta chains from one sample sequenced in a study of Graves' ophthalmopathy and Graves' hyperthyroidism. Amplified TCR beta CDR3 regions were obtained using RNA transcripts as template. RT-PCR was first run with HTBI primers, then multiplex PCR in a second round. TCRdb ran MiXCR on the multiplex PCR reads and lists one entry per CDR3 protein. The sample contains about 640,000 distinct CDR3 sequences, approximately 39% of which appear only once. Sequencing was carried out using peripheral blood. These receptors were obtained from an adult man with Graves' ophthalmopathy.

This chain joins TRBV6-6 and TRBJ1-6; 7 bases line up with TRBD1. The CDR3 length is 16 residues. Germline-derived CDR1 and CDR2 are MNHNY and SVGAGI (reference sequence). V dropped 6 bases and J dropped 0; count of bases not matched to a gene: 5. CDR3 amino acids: CASRKWTGSYNSPLHF. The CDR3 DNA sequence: TGTGCCAGCAGGAAATGGACAGGCTCCTATAATTCACCCCTCCACTTT.

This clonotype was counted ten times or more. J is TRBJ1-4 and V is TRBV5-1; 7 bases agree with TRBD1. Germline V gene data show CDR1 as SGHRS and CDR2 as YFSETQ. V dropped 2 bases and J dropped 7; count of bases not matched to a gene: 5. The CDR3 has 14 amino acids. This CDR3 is CASSFTTGSEKLFF. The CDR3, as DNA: TGCGCCAGCAGCTTTACGACAGGGTCTGAAAAACTGTTTTTT.

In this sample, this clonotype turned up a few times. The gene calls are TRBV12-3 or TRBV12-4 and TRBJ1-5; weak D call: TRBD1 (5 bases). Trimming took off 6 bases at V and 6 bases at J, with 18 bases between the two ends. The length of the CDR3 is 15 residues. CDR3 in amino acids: CASRPDGGGSQPQHF. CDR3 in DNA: TGTGCCAGCAGACCCGACGGGGGGGGTAGTCAGCCCCAGCATTTT.

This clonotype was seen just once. The CDR3 region has the DNA TGTGCCAGCAGCCCGGGACTAGAGACCTCACCCCTCCACTTT. It specifies CASSPGLETSPLHF. The chain has TRBV9 and TRBJ1-6, with TRBD1 as a possible D gene (5 bases). The germline V and J ends were trimmed by 4 bases and 10 bases, with 15 bases remaining between them. From germline, CDR1 is SGDLS and CDR2 YYNGEE. The CDR3 runs 14 residues.

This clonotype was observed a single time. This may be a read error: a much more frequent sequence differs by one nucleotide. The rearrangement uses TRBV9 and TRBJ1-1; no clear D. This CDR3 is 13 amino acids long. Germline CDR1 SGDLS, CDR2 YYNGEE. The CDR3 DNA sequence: TGTGCCGGCAGCGTAGGAGGGATCACTGAAGCTTTCTTT. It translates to CAGSVGGITEAFF.

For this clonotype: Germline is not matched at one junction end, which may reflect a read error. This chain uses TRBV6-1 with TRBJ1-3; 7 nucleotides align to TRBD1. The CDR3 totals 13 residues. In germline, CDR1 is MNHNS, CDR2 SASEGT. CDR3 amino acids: CASTRQGANTTYF. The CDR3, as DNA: TGTGCCAGCACCCGACAGGGTGCAAACACCACATATTTT.

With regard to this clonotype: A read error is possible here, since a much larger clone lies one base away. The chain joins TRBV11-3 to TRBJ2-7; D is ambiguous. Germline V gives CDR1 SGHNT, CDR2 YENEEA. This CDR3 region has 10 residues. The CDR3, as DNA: TGTGCCAGCAGCTCCTTCGAGCAGCACTTC. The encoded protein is CASSSFEQHF.

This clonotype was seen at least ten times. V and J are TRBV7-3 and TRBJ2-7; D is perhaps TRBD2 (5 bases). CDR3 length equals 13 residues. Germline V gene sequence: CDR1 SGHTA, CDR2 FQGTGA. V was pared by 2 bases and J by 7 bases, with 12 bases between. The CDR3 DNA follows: TGTGCCAGCAGCTTATTTGCCGGGGTAGAGCAGTACTTC. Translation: CASSLFAGVEQYF.

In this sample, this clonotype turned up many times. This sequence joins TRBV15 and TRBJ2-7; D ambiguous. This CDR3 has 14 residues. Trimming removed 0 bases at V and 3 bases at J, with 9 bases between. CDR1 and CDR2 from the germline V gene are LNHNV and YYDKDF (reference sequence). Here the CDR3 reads CATSRDRADYEQYF. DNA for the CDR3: TGTGCCACCAGCAGAGATCGAGCAGACTACGAGCAGTACTTC.

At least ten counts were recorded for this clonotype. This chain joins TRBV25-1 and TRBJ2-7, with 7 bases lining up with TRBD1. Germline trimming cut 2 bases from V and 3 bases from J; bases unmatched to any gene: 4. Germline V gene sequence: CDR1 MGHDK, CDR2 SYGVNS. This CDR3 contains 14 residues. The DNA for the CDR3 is TGTGCCAGCAGTGAAGGTTCAGGGGGCTACGAGCAGTACTTC. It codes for CASSEGSGGYEQYF.

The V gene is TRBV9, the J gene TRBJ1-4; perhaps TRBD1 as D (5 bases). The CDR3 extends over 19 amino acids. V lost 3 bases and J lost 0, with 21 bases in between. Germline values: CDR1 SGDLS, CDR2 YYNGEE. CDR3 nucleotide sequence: TGTGCCAGCAGCGACCACTCTTTGGGGGACCCGGCAACTAATGAAAAACTGTTTTTT. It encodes CASSDHSLGDPATNEKLFF.

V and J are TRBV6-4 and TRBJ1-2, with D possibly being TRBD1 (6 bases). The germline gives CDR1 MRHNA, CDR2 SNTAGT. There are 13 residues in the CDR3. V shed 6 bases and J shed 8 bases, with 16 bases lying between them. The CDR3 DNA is TGTGCCAGCAGGACCGCCAGGGGTGACGGCTACACCTTC. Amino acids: CASRTARGDGYTF.

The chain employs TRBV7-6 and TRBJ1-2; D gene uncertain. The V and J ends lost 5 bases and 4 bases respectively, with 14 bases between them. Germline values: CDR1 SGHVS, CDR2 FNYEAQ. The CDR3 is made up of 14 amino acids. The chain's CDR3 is CASSVVGALYGYTF. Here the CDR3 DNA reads TGTGCCAGCAGCGTTGTAGGTGCCCTCTATGGCTACACCTTC.

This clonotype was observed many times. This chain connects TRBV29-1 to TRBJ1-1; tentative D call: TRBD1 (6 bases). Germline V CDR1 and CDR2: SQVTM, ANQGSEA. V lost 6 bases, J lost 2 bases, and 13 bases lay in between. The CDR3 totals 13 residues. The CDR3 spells CSVTTGQNTEAFF. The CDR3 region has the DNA TGCAGCGTCACCACGGGACAAAACACTGAAGCTTTCTTT. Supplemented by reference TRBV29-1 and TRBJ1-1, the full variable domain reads SAVISQKPSRDICQRGTSLTIQCQVDSQVTMMFWYRQQPGQSLTLIATANQGSEATYESGFVIDKFPISRPNLTFSTLTVSNMSPEDSSIYLCSVTTGQNTEAFFGQGTRLTVV.

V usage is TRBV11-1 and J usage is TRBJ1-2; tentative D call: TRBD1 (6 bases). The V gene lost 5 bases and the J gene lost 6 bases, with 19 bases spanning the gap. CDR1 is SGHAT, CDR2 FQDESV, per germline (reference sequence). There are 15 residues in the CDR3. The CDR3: CASSPAGTLNDGYTF. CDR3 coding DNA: TGTGCCAGCAGCCCGGCCGGGACACTCAATGATGGCTACACCTTC.

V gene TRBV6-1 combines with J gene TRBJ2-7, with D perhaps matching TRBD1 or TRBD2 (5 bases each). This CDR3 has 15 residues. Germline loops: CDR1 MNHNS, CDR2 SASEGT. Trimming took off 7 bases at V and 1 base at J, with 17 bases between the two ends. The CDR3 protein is CASTSGADSSYEQYF. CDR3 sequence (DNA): TGTGCCAGCACGTCCGGGGCCGACTCGTCCTACGAGCAGTACTTC.

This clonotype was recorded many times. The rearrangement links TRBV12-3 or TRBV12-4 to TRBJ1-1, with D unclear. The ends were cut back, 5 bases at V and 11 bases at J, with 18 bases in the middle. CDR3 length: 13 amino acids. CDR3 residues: CASSPLPTAGAFF. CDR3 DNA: TGTGCCAGCAGTCCCCTTCCGACTGCCGGGGCTTTCTTT.

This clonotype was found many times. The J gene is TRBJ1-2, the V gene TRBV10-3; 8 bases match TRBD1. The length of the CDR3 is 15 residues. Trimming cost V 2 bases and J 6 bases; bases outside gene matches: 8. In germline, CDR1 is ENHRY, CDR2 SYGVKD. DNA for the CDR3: TGTGCCATCAGTGAGCCCGGACAGGGAAGGAATGGCTACACCTTC. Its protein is CAISEPGQGRNGYTF.

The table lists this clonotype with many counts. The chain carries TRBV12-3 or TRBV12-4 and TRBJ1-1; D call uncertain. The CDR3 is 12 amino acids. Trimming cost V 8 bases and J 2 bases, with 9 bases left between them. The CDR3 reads CASSNTNTEAFF. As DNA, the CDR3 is TGTGCCAGCTCAAACACCAACACTGAAGCTTTCTTT.

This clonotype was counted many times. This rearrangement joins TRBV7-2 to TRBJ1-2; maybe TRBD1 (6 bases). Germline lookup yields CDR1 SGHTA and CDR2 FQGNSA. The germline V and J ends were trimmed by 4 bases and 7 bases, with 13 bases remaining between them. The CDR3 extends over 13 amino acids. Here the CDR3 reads CASSYYRDGGYTF. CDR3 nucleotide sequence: TGTGCCAGCAGCTACTACAGGGACGGTGGCTACACCTTC.

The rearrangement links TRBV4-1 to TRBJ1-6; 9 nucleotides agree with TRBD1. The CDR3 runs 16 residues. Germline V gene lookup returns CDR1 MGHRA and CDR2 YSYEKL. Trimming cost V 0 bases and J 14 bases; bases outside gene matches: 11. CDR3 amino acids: CASSQDRTGDNWALHF. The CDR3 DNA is TGCGCCAGCAGCCAAGATAGGACAGGGGATAATTGGGCCCTCCACTTT.

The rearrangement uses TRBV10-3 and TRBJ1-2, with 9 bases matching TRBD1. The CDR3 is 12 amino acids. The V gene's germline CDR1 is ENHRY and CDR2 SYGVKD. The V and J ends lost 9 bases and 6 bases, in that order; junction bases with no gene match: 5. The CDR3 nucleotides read TGTGCCATAAACCGGGACAGGGATGGCTACACCTTC. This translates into CAINRDRDGYTF.

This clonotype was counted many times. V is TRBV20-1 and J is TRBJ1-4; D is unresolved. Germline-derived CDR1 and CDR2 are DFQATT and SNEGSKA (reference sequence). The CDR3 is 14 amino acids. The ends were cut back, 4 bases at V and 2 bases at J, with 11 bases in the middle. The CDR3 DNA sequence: TGCAGTGCTATCTACAGTGCCACTAATGAAAAACTGTTTTTT. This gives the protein CSAIYSATNEKLFF.

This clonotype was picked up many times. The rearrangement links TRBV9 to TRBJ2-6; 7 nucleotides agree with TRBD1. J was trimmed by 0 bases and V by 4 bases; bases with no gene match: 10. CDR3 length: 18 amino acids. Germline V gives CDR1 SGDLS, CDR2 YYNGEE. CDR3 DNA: TGTGCCAGCAGCTCCCTCGCCGGGACAGCCTCTGGGGCCAACGTCCTGACTTTC. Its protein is CASSSLAGTASGANVLTF. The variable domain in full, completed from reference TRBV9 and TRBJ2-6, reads DSGVTQTPKHLITATGQRVTLRCSPRSGDLSVYWYQQSLDQGLQFLIQYYNGEERAKGNILERFSAQQFPDLHSELNLSSLELGDSALYFCASSSLAGTASGANVLTFGAGSRLTVL.

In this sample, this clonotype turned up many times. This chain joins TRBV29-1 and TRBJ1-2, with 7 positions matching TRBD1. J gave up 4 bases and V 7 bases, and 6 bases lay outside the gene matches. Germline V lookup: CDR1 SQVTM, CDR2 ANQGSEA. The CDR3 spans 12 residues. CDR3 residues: CSADRVGYGYTF. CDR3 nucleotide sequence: TGCAGCGCTGACAGGGTTGGCTATGGCTACACCTTC.

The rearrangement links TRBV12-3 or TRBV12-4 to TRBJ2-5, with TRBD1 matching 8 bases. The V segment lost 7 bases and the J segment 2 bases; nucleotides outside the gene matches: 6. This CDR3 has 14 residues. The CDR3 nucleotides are TGTGCCAGCAAAGGACAGGGATCTCAAGAGACCCAGTACTTC. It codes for CASKGQGSQETQYF.

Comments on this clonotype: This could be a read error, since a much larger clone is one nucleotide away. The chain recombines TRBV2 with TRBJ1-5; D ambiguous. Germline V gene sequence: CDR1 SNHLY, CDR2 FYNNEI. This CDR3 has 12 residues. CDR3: CASADSNRPQHF. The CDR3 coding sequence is TGTGCCAGCGCAGATAGCAATCGGCCCCAGCATTTT.

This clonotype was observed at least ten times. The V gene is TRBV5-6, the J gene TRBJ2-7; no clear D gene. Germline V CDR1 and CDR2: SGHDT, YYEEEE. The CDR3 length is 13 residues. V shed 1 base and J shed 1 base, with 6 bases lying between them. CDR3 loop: CASSLLQSYEQYF. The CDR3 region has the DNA TGTGCCAGCAGCTTGCTCCAGTCCTACGAGCAGTACTTC.

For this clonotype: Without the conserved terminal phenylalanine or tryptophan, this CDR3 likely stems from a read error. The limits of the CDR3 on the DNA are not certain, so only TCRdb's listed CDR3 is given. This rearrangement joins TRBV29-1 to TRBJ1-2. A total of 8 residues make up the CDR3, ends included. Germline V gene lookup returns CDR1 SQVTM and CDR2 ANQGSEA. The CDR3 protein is CSVEDGVS.

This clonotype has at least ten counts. The CDR3 DNA is TGTGCCATCAGTGATCCGGCGCCAGGGAGGGCCTACGAGCAGTACTTC. Translation: CAISDPAPGRAYEQYF. The chain employs TRBV10-3 and TRBJ2-7, with TRBD2 matching over 7 bases. Germline lookup yields CDR1 ENHRY and CDR2 SYGVKD. The CDR3 has 16 residues. Trimming cost V 3 bases and J 2 bases; bases outside gene matches: 10.